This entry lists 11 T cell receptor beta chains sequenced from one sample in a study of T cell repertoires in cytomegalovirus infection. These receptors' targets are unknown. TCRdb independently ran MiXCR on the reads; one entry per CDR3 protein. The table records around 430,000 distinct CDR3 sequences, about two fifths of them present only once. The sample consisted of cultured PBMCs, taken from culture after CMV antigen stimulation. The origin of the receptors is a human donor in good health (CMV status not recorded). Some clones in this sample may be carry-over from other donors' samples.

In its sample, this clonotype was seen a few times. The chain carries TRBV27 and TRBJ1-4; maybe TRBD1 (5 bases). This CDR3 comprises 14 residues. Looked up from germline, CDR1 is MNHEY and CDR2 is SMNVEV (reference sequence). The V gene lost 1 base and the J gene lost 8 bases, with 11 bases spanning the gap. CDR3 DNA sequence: TGTGCCAGCAGTTTATATGGGGAGGGGGAAAAACTGTTTTTT. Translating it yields CASSLYGEGEKLFF.

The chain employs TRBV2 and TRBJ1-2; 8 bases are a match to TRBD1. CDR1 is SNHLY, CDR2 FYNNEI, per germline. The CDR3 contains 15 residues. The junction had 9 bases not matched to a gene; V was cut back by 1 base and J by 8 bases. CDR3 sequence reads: CASSEGDRGFGGYTF. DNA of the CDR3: TGTGCCAGCAGTGAAGGTGACAGGGGTTTCGGCGGCTACACCTTC. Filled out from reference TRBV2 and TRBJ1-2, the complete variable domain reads EPEVTQTPSHQVTQMGQEVILRCVPISNHLYFYWYRQILGQKVEFLVSFYNNEISEKSEIFDDQFSVERPDGSNFTLKIRSTKLEDSAMYFCASSEGDRGFGGYTFGSGTRLTVV.

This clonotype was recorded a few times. CDR3 protein: CASSHRGPTEAFF. Here the CDR3 DNA reads TGCGCCAGCAGCCATCGGGGGCCCACTGAAGCTTTCTTT. This chain joins TRBV4-1 and TRBJ1-1; TRBD1 might be the D (6 bases). Trimming took off 3 bases at V and 4 bases at J, with 9 bases between the two ends. The length of the CDR3 is 13 residues. Germline V gene data show CDR1 as MGHRA and CDR2 as YSYEKL.

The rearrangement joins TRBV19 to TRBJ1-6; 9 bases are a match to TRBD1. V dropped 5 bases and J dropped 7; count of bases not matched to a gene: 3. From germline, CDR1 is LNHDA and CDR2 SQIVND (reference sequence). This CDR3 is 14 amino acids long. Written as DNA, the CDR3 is TGTGCCAGTAGTGGGGACAGGGCAAATTCACCCCTCCACTTT. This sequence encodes CASSGDRANSPLHF.

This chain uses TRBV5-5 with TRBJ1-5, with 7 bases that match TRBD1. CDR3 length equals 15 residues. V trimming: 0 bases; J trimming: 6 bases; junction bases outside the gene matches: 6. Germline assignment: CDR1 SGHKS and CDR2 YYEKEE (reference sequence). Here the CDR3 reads CASSLAAGGSQPQHF. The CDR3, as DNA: TGTGCCAGCAGCTTGGCGGCAGGGGGTAGTCAGCCCCAGCATTTT.

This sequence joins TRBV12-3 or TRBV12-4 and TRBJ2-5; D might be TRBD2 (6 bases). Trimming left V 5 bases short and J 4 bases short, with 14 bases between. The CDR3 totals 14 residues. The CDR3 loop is CASSLTGTAETQYF. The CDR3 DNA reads TGTGCCAGCAGTCTCACCGGGACTGCAGAGACCCAGTACTTC.

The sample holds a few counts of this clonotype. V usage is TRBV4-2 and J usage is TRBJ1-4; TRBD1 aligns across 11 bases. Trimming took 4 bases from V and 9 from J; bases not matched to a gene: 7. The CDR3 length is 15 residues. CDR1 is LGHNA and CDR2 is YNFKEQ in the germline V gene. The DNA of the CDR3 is TGTGCCAGCAGCCGCACCGGGACAGGGGGACAAAAACTGTTTTTT. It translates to CASSRTGTGGQKLFF.

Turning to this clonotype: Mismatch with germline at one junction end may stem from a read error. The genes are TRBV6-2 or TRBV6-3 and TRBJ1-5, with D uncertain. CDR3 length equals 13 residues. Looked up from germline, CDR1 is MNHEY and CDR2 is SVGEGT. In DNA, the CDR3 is TGTGCCAGCAGTGAAATGGGGAATCAGCCCCAGCTTTTT. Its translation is CASSEMGNQPQLF.

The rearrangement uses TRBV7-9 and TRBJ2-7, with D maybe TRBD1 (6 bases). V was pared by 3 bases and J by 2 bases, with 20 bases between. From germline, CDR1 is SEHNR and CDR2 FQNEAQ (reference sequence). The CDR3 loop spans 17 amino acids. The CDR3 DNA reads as TGTGCCAGCAGCTTCTGGGATACCGGGACAAAACCCTACGAGCAGTACTTC. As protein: CASSFWDTGTKPYEQYF.

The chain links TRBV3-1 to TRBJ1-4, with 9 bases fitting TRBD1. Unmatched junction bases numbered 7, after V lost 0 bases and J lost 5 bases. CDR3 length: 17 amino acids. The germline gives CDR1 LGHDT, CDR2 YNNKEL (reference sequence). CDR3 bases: TGTGCCAGCAGCCAAGATGGACAGGGGCGGGGGAATGAAAAACTGTTTTTT. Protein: CASSQDGQGRGNEKLFF.

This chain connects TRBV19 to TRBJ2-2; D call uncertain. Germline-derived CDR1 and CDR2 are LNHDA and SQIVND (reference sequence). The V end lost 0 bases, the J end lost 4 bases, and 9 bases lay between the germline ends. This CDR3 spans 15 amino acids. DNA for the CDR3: TGTGCCAGTAGTATAGACGGTGGGATCACCGGGGAGCTGTTTTTT. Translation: CASSIDGGITGELFF.